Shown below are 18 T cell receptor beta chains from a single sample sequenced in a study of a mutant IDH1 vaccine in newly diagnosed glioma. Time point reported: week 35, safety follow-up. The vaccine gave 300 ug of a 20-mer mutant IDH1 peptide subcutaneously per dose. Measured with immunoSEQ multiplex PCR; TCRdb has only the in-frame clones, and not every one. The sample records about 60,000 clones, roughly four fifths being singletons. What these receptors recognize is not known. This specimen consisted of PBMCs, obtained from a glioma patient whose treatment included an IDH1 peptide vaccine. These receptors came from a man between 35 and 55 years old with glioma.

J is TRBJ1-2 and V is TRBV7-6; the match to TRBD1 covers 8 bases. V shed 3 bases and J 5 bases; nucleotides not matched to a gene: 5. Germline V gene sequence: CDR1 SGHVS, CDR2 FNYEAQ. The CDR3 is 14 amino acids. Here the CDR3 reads CASSLAGQAYGYTF. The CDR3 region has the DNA TGTGCCAGCAGCTTGGCGGGACAGGCATATGGCTACACCTTC.

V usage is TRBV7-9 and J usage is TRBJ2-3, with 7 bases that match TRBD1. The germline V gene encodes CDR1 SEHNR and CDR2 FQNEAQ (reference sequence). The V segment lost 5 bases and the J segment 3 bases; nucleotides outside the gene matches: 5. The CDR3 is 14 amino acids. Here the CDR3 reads CASSPEDRTDTQYF. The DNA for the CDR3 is TGTGCCAGCAGCCCCGAGGACAGGACAGATACGCAGTATTTT.

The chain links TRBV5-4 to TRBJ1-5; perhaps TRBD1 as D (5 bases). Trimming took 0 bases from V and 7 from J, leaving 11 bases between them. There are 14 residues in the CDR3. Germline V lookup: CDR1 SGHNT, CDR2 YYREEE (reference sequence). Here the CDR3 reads CASSLGGAQQPQHF. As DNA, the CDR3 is TGTGCCAGCAGCTTGGGTGGGGCTCAACAGCCCCAGCATTTT.

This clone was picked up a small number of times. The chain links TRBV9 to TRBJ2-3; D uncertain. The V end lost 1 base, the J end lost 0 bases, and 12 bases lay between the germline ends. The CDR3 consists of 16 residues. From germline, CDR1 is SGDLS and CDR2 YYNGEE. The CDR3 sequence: CASSVTGRTSTDTQYF. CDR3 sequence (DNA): TGTGCCAGCAGCGTAACGGGCAGAACGAGCACAGATACGCAGTATTTT.

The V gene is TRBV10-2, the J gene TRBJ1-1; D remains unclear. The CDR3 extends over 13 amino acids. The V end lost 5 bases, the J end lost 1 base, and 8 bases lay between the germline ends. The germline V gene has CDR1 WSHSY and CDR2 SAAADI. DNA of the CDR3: TGCGCCAGCAGTTTGAACAAGAACACTGAAGCTTTCTTT. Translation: CASSLNKNTEAFF.

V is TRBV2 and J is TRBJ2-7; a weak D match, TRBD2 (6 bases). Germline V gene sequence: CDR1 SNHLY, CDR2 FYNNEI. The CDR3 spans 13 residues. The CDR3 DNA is TGTGGAAGCAAGGTCTCGGGGGCCTACGAGCAGTACTTC. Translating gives CGSKVSGAYEQYF.

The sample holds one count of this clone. CDR3 nucleotide sequence: TGCGCCAGCAGCTTGGCCGAAGGACAGGGAACTATTGGCTATGGCTACACCTTC. Its translation: CASSLAEGQGTIGYGYTF. The chain uses TRBV5-1 and TRBJ1-2; TRBD1 aligns across 8 bases. The CDR3 has 18 amino acids. The V segment lost 0 bases and the J segment 4 bases; nucleotides outside the gene matches: 14. CDR1 SGHRS and CDR2 YFSETQ come from the germline V gene.

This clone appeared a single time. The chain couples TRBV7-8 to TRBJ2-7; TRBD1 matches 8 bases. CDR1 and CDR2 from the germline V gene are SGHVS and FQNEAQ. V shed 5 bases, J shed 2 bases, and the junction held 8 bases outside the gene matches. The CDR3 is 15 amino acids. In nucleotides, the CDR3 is TGTGCCAGCAGCCCGGACAGGGCTTATACCTACGAGCAGTACTTC. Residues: CASSPDRAYTYEQYF.

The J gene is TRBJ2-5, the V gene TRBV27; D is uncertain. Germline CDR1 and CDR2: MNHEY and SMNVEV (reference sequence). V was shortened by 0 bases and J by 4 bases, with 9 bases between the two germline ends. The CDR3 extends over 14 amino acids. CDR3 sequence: CASSLSPALETQYF. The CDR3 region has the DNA TGTGCCAGCAGTTTATCCCCCGCCCTAGAGACCCAGTACTTC.

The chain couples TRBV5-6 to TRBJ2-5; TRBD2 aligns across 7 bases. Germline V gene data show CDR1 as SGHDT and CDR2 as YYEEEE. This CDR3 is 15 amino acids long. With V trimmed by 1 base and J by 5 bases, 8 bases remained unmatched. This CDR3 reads CASSLMRESPETQYF. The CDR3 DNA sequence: TGTGCCAGCAGCTTGATGCGGGAGTCTCCGGAGACCCAGTACTTC.

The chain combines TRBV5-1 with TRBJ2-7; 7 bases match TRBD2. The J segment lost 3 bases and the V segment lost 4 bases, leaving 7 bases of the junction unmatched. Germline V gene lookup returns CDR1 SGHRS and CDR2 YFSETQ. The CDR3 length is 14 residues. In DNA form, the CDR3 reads TGCGCCAGCAGCGGTATCGGGGGGAGCTACGAGCAGTACTTC. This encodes CASSGIGGSYEQYF.

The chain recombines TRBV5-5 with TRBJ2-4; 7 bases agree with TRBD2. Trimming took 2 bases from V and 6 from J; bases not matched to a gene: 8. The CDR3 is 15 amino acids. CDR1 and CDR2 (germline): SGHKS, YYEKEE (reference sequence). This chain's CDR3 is CASSFRLAPTNIQYF. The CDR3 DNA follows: TGTGCCAGCAGCTTTCGACTAGCCCCTACAAACATTCAGTACTTC.

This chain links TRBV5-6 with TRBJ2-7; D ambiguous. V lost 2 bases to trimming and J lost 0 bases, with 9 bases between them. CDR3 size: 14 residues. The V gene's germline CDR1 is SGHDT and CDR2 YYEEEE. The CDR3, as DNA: TGTGCCAGCAGCTTCGGTTGGGGCTCCTACGAGCAGTACTTC. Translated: CASSFGWGSYEQYF.

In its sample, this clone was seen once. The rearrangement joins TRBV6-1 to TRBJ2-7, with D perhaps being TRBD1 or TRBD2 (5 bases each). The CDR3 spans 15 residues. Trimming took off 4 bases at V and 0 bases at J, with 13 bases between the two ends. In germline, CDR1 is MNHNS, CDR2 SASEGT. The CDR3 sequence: CASSVEGRSSYEQYF. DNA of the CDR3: TGTGCCAGCAGTGTAGAGGGGCGAAGCTCCTACGAGCAGTACTTC.

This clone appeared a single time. In DNA form, the CDR3 reads TGTGCCAGCTCACCAGGAGGGGGTACCTACGAGCAGTACTTC. It yields the protein CASSPGGGTYEQYF. J is TRBJ2-7 and V is TRBV18; D could derive from TRBD1 or TRBD2 (6 bases each). CDR1 and CDR2 from the germline V gene are KGHSH and LQKENI. This CDR3 is 14 amino acids long. Trimming took 2 bases from V and 2 from J, leaving 10 bases between them.

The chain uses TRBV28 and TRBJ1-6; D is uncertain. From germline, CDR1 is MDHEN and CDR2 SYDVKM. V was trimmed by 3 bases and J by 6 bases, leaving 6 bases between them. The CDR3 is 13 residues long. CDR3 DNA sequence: TGTGCCAGCAGTTTTCGGGGTAATTCACCCCTCCACTTT. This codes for CASSFRGNSPLHF.

The chain's CDR3 is CASSGVGVWSNQPQHF. For the CDR3, the DNA is TGTGCCAGCTCTGGGGTAGGGGTTTGGAGCAATCAGCCCCAGCATTTT. The chain links TRBV7-8 to TRBJ1-5; a weak D match, TRBD1 (5 bases). The germline V gene has CDR1 SGHVS and CDR2 FQNEAQ. The germline V and J ends were trimmed by 8 bases and 1 base, with 18 bases remaining between them. The CDR3 runs to 16 residues.

The CDR3 DNA sequence: TGTGCCAGCAGTGTCCAGCGGGACGAGCAGTACTTC. Amino acids: CASSVQRDEQYF. This rearrangement joins TRBV6-1 to TRBJ2-7; a weak D match, TRBD2 (6 bases). The CDR3 is made up of 12 amino acids. V shed 4 bases and J shed 5 bases, with 9 bases lying between them. Germline V gene data show CDR1 as MNHNS and CDR2 as SASEGT.